The 16 T cell receptor beta chains in this list originate from one sample, sequenced in a study of blood T cells in healthy people across ages. A second PCR of roughly 7 to 11 cycles used a sample-barcoded 5' primer and a J-beta primer mix. TCRdb recomputed calls from the 5' RACE reads with MiXCR, one row per CDR3 protein. The sample lists some 900,000 distinct CDR3 sequences; 25% to 35% were seen once. Material for sequencing was blood. All receptors come from an elderly woman in good health.

V is TRBV11-2 and J is TRBJ2-7, with TRBD1 matching over 7 bases. Per the germline V gene, CDR1 is SGHAT and CDR2 is FQNNGV. The CDR3 consists of 12 residues. V lost 5 bases and J lost 6; bases outside the gene matches: 4. The CDR3 sequence: CASSQTGPEQYF. CDR3 nucleotide sequence: TGTGCCAGCAGCCAGACAGGGCCCGAGCAGTACTTC.

The gene calls are TRBV12-3 or TRBV12-4 and TRBJ2-5; TRBD2 might be the D (6 bases). The DNA end favors TRBJ2-7, so the J call may be wrong. The CDR3 length is 16 residues. CDR3 nucleotide sequence: TGTGCCAGCAGTCTGGGACTCGGGGCGCCAGGCCACGAGCAGTACTTC. Translation gives CASSLGLGAPGHEQYF.

This clonotype appeared a few times. The rearrangement uses TRBV7-6 and TRBJ1-2; D perhaps matches TRBD1 (5 bases). V lost 2 bases to trimming and J lost 3 bases, with 19 bases between them. This CDR3 is 17 amino acids long. CDR1 is SGHVS and CDR2 is FNYEAQ in the germline V gene. CDR3 in amino acids: CASSLRAGTSRDYGYTF. The DNA of the CDR3 is TGTGCCAGCAGCTTAAGGGCCGGGACGTCCAGGGACTATGGCTACACCTTC.

This chain links TRBV30 with TRBJ2-2, with TRBD1 as a possible D gene (6 bases). The CDR3 extends over 13 amino acids. Per the germline V gene, CDR1 is GTSNPN and CDR2 is SVGIG (reference sequence). Deletions cut 4 bases from V and 7 bases from J, with 13 bases between. The DNA of the CDR3 is TGTGCCTGGATGAAGGGGGATATCGGGGAGCTGTTTTTT. Amino acids: CAWMKGDIGELFF.

Many counts were recorded for this clonotype. V and J are TRBV4-3 and TRBJ2-5, with 9 bases aligning to TRBD2. The CDR3 has 16 amino acids. Germline V CDR1 and CDR2: LGHNA, YSLEER. The V gene end was trimmed by 2 bases and the J gene end by 1 base; junction bases not matched to a gene: 5. CDR3: CASSQRGGGVQETQYF. The CDR3 nucleotides read TGCGCCAGCAGCCAACGGGGCGGGGGGGTCCAAGAGACCCAGTACTTC.

This clonotype has a count of ten or more. This chain connects TRBV6-5 to TRBJ1-5; D is unresolved. Germline CDR1 is MNHEY and CDR2 is SVGAGI. Trimming pared 6 bases from V and 4 bases from J, leaving 13 bases between. The CDR3 length is 14 residues. The CDR3 loop reads CASRAVNGNQPQHF. CDR3 bases: TGTGCCAGCAGGGCCGTCAATGGTAATCAGCCCCAGCATTTT.

J is TRBJ2-5 and V is TRBV7-9; either TRBD1 or TRBD2 may fit D (5 bases each). TRBJ2-7 explains the end of the DNA better; the J call may be wrong. Germline V gives CDR1 SEHNR, CDR2 FQNEAQ (reference sequence). This CDR3 region has 14 residues. The CDR3 loop reads CASSLERGVGEQYF. The DNA for the CDR3 is TGTGCCAGCAGCTTGGAACGAGGGGTAGGCGAGCAGTACTTC.

This chain links TRBV5-1 with TRBJ2-1, with 10 bases that match TRBD2. V dropped 3 bases and J dropped 5; count of bases not matched to a gene: 11. Germline V gene data show CDR1 as SGHRS and CDR2 as YFSETQ. CDR3 length: 17 residues. The CDR3 sequence is CASSSQPASGRHNEQFF. The CDR3 DNA reads as TGCGCCAGCAGCTCTCAGCCAGCTAGCGGGAGACACAATGAGCAGTTCTTC.

As concerns this clonotype: A much larger clone lies one base from this, so it may be a read error. CDR3 amino acids: CASSLGTVNRPQHF. The CDR3 region has the DNA TGTGCCAGCAGCTTAGGGACGGTGAATCGGCCCCAGCATTTT. The gene calls are TRBV7-2 and TRBJ1-5, with no clear D. Looked up from germline, CDR1 is SGHTA and CDR2 is FQGNSA. This CDR3 spans 14 amino acids. The whole variable domain, remainder taken from reference TRBV7-2 and TRBJ1-5, is GAGVSQSPSNKVTEKGKDVELRCDPISGHTALYWYRQSLGQGLEFLIYFQGNSAPDKSGLPSDRFSAERTGGSVSTLTIQRTQQEDSAVYLCASSLGTVNRPQHFGDGTRLSIL.

CDR3 residues: CSARVGFGYTF. The CDR3 nucleotides are TGCAGTGCTAGAGTAGGGTTTGGCTACACCTTC. The rearrangement joins TRBV20-1 to TRBJ1-2; no clear D gene. Germline V gene sequence: CDR1 DFQATT, CDR2 SNEGSKA (reference sequence). This CDR3 has 11 residues. The ends were cut back, 1 base at V and 7 bases at J, with 7 bases in the middle.

This clonotype was seen ten or more times. This sequence joins TRBV7-2 and TRBJ2-7; no firm D call. Trimming took off 4 bases at V and 1 base at J, with 11 bases between the two ends. Germline values: CDR1 SGHTA, CDR2 FQGNSA. The CDR3 runs to 14 residues. This CDR3 is CASSSNQVSYEQYF. The CDR3 DNA reads as TGTGCCAGCAGCTCCAATCAGGTGTCCTACGAGCAGTACTTC.

The table lists this clonotype with many counts. This rearrangement joins TRBV5-1 to TRBJ2-7, with 9 bases that match TRBD2. Germline V gives CDR1 SGHRS, CDR2 YFSETQ. V shed 4 bases, J shed 7 bases, and the junction held 12 bases outside the gene matches. The CDR3 is 15 residues long. The CDR3 region is CASSAGTSTTGEQYF. The DNA for the CDR3 is TGCGCCAGCAGCGCCGGGACTAGCACCACTGGAGAGCAGTACTTC.

Of note for this clonotype: Possible read error: a much larger clone is one base away. The chain employs TRBV20-1 and TRBJ2-1; D is unresolved. This CDR3 is built from 14 residues. Germline CDR1 reads DFQATT; CDR2 reads SNEGSKA (reference sequence). Trimming pared 0 bases from V and 7 bases from J, leaving 13 bases between. For the CDR3, the DNA is TGCAGTGCTAGAGAGACGAAGGGCTGGAATGAGCAGTTCTTC. Translated, it gives CSARETKGWNEQFF.

This clonotype was observed at least ten times. This sequence joins TRBV15 and TRBJ1-2; the match to TRBD1 covers 8 bases. The V gene's germline CDR1 is LNHNV and CDR2 YYDKDF (reference sequence). CDR3 length: 14 residues. The ends lost 4 bases at V and 4 bases at J; junction bases unmatched: 5. This CDR3 is CATSNDRGGYGYTF. CDR3 nucleotides: TGTGCCACCAGCAATGACAGGGGAGGCTATGGCTACACCTTC.

Of note for this clonotype: The junction and the germline gene differ at one end; a read error may be behind it. This sequence joins TRBV6-6 and TRBJ2-7; tentatively, D is TRBD1 or TRBD2 (5 bases each). This CDR3 comprises 16 residues. The germline CDR1 and CDR2 sequences are MNHNY and SVGAGI (reference sequence). CDR3 in DNA: TGTGCCAACAGTCCTCGGGGACCTAAGAGTTCCTACGAGCAGTACTTC. Protein product: CANSPRGPKSSYEQYF.

V and J are TRBV20-1 and TRBJ1-1; TRBD1 agrees at 7 bases. CDR1 is DFQATT, CDR2 SNEGSKA, per germline (reference sequence). This CDR3 contains 13 residues. Germline trimming cut 6 bases from V and 5 bases from J; bases unmatched to any gene: 9. In DNA form, the CDR3 reads TGCAGTGCAGCCGACAGGGTTTGGACTGAAGCTTTCTTT. It specifies CSAADRVWTEAFF.